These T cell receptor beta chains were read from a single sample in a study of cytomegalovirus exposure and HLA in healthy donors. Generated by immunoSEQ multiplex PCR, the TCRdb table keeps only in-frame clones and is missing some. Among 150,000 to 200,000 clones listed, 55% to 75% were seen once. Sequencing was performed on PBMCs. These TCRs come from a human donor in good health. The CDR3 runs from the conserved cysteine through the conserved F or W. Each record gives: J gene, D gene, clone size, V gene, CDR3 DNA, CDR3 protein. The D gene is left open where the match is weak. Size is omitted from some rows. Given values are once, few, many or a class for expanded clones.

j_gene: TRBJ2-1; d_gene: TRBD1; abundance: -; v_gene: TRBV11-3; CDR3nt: TGTGCCAGCAGCTATGGACAGGGCGATGAGCAGTTCTTC; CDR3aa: CASSYGQGDEQFF
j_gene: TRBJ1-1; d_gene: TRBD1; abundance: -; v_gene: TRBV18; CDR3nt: TGTGCCAGCTCACCTTCAGGGGGCGTTCGGGAAGCTTTCTTT; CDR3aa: CASSPSGGVREAFF
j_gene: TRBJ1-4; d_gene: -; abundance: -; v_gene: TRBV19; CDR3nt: TGTGCCAGTAGTCTTACAGATGAAAAACTGTTTTTT; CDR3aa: CASSLTDEKLFF
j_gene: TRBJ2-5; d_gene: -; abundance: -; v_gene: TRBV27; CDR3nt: TGTGCCAGCAGCCGCCCCTCAGGGGTCGGAGAGCAGTACTTC; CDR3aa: CASSRPSGVGEQYF
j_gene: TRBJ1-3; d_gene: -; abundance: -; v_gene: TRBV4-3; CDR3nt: TGCGCCAGCAGCCAAGATTCAGATGGAAACACCATATATTTT; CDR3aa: CASSQDSDGNTIYF
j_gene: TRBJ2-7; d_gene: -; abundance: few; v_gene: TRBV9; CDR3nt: TGTGCCAGCAGCGTAGAAACAGACTCCTACGAGCAGTACTTC; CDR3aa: CASSVETDSYEQYF
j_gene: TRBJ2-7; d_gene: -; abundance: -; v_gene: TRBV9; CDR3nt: TGTGCCAGCAGCCCCACAGGGATGGGCTACGAGCAGTACTTC; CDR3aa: CASSPTGMGYEQYF
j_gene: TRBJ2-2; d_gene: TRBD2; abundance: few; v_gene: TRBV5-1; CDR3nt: TGCGCCAGCAGCTCCACTGGACTAGCGGGGGGGCGGAACACCGGGGAGCTGTTTTTT; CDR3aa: CASSSTGLAGGRNTGELFF
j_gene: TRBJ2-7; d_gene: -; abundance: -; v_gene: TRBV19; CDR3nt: TGTGCCAGTAGTAACAGCCACTACGAGCAGTACTTC; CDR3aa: CASSNSHYEQYF
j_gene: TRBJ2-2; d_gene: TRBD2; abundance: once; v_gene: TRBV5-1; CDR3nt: TGCGCCAGCAGCTTAGCGGGGGAAAGCACCGGGGAGCTGTTTTTT; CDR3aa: CASSLAGESTGELFF
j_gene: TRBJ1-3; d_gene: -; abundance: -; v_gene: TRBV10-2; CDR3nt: TGCGCCAGCAGTGAGTCCCGGTTCTCTGGAAACACCATATATTTT; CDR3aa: CASSESRFSGNTIYF
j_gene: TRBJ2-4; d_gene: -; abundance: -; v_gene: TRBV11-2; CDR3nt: TGTGCCAGCAGCCAGGGCCAGAACATTCAGTACTTC; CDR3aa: CASSQGQNIQYF
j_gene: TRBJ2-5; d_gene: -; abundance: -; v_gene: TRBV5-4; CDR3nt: TGTGCCAGCAGCTTGCAGGCTGAACCCTGGGAGACCCAGTACTTC; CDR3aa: CASSLQAEPWETQYF
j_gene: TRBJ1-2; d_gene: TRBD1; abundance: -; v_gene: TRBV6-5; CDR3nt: TGTGCCAGCAGCTCGGACAGGGCCTATGGCTACACCTTC; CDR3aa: CASSSDRAYGYTF
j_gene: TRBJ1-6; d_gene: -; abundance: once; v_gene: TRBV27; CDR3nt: TGTGCCAGCAGTTACAGGACATATTCACCCCTCCACTTT; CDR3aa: CASSYRTYSPLHF
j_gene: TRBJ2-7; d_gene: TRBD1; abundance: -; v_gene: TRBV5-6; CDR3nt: TGTGCCAGCAGCTTCGATACAGGGGGTCCCTACGAGCAGTACTTC; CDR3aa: CASSFDTGGPYEQYF
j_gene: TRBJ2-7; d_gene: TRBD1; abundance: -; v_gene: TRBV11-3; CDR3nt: TGTGCCAGCAGCAACAGGGGTTACGAGCAGTACTTC; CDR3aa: CASSNRGYEQYF
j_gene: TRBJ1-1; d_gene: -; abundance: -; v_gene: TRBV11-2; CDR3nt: TGTGCCAGCAGCTTGGGAAGGGGCACTGAAGCTTTCTTT; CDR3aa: CASSLGRGTEAFF
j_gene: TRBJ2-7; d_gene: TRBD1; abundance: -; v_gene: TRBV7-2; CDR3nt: TGTGCCAGCAGCCCGGGACAGGGGGGCTACGAGCAGTACTTC; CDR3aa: CASSPGQGGYEQYF
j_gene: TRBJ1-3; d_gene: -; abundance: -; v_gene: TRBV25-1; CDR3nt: TGTGCCAGCAGTGAAGATTGGAGGGTCTCTGGAAACACCATATATTTT; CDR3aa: CASSEDWRVSGNTIYF
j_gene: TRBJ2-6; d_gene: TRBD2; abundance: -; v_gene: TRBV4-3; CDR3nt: TGCGCCAGCAGCCAAGGGGGGGGTTCCGGGGCCAACGTCCTGACTTTC; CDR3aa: CASSQGGGSGANVLTF
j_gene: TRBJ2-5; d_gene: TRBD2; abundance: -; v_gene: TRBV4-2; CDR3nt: TGTGCCAGCAGCCCGGCGGGTAGCGGGGTTGAGACCCAGTACTTC; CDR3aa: CASSPAGSGVETQYF
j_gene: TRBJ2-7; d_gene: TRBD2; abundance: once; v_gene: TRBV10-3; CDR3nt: TGTGCCATCAGTGAGATCGGTTGGGGCGGGGGCTCCTACGAGCAGTACTTC; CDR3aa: CAISEIGWGGGSYEQYF
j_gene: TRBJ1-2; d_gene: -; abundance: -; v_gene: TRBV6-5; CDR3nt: TGTGCCAGCAGTTACTACGGGGAGGTTGATGGCTACACCTTC; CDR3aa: CASSYYGEVDGYTF
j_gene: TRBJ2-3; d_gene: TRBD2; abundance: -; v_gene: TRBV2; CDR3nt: TGTGCCAGCAGTGGGGGTAGCGGGGGGTGGGTTGATACGCAGTATTTT; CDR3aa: CASSGGSGGWVDTQYF
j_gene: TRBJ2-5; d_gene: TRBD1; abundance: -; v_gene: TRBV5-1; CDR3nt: TGCGCCAGCAGCCCCGGACAGGGGGGCACCCAGTACTTC; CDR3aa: CASSPGQGGTQYF
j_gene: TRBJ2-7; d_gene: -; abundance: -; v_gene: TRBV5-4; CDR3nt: TGTGCCAGCAGCTTGGTAAGCGCGGGGTACGAGCAGTACTTC; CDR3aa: CASSLVSAGYEQYF
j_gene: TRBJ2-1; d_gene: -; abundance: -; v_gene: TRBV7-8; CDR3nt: TGTGCCAGCAGCTTAGGGGATCACCCCCGGGGCTCCTACAATGAGCAGTTCTTC; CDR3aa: CASSLGDHPRGSYNEQFF
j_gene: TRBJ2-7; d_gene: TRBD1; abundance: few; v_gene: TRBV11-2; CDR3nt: TGTGCCAGCACCTCGTCTTGGACAGGGGGGTACGAGCAGTACTTC; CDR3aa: CASTSSWTGGYEQYF
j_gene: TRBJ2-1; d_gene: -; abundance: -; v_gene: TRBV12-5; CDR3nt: TGTGCTAGTGGCCCTCCGACAGGTTACAATGAGCAGTTCTTC; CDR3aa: CASGPPTGYNEQFF
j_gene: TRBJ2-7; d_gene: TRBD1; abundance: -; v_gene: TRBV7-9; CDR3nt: TGTGCCAGCAGCTTAACCGGGACAGGGGTAAGCTACGAGCAGTACTTC; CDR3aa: CASSLTGTGVSYEQYF
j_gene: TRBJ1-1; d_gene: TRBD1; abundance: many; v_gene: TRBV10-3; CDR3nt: TGTGCCATCAGTGAGTCGACAGGGGGGAACACTGAAGCTTTCTTT; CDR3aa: CAISESTGGNTEAFF
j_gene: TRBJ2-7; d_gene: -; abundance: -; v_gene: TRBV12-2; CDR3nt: TGTGCAAGTCGCTGTTTGACGGGACAGCAGAACTTC; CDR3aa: CASRCLTGQQNF
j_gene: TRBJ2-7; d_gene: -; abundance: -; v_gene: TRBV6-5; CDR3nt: TGTGCCAGCAGGGGGTTTGGGGCGACCTACGAGCAGTACTTC; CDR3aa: CASRGFGATYEQYF
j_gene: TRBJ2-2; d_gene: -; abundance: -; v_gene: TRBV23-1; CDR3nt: TGCGCCAGCAGTCAAAGGTTCCAGGGCGGGGAGCTGTTTTTT; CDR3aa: CASSQRFQGGELFF
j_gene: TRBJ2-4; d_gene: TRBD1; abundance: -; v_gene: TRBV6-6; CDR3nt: TGTGCCACATCCCCACAGGGGGCACGGAACATTCAGTACTTC; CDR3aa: CATSPQGARNIQYF
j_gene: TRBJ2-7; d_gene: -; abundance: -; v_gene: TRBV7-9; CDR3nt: TGTGCCAGCAGTCCAGGGGTCGCCTACGAGCAGTACTTC; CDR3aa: CASSPGVAYEQYF
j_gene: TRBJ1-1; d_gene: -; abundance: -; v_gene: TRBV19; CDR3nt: TGTGCCAGTAGTAGGACAGACGTAATGAACACTGAAGCTTTCTTT; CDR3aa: CASSRTDVMNTEAFF
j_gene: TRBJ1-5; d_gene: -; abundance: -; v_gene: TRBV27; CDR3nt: TGTGCCAGCAGTTTATCGTCCCCAGGGGACAATCAGCCCCAGCATTTT; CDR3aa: CASSLSSPGDNQPQHF
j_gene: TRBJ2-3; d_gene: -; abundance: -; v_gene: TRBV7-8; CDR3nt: TGTGCCAGCACCTTAAAGCGGGTTCCGCCAGATACGCAGTATTTT; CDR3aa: CASTLKRVPPDTQYF
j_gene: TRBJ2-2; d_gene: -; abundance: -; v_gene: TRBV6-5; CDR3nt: TGTGCCGGGGCTAAAACCGGGGAGCTGTTTTTT; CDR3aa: CAGAKTGELFF
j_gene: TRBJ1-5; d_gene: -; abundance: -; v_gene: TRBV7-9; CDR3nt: TGTGCCAGCAGTATCACAGTCGATCAGCCCCAGCATTTT; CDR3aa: CASSITVDQPQHF
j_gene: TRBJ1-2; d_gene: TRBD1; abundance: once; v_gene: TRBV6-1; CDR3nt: TGTGCCAGCAGTATGACAGGGGGCGGCTACACCTTC; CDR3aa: CASSMTGGGYTF
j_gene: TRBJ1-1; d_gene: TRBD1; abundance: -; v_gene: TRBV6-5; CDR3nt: TGTGCCAGCAGTACTATGACAGGGTGGACTGAAGCTTTCTTT; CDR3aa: CASSTMTGWTEAFF
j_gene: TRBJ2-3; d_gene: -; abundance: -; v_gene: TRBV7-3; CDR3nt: TGTGCCAGCAGCCGTACAGGGGATACGCAGTATTTT; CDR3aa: CASSRTGDTQYF
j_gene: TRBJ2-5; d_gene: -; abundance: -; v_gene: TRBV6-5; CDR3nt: TGCGCCAGCAGTTACCGGGACCCCGGGGGGACCCAGTACTTC; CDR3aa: CASSYRDPGGTQYF
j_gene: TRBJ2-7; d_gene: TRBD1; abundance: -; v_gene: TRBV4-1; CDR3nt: TGCGCCAGCAGCCAAGCTGGACAGGGGGCACAGCAGTACTTC; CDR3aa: CASSQAGQGAQQYF
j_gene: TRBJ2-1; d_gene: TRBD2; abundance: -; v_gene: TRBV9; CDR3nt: TGTGCCAGCAGCGTGGGGACTAGGTCCTTGGATGAGCAGTTCTTC; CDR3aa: CASSVGTRSLDEQFF
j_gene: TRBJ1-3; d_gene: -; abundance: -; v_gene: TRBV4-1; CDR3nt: TGCGCCAGCAGCCATCCCGTCGGACAGTCGAGCGGTAACACCATATATTTT; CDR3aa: CASSHPVGQSSGNTIYF
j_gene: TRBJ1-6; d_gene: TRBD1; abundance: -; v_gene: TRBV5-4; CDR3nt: TGTGCCAGCAGCTTGTGGGGACAGGGAGAGGGACCCCTCCACTTT; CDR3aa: CASSLWGQGEGPLHF
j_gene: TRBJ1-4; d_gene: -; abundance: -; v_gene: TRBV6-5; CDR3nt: TGTGCCAGCAGTTACACCAGGGATGGTGAAAAACTGTTTTTT; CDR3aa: CASSYTRDGEKLFF
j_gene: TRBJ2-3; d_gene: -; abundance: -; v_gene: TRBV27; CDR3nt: TGTGCCAGCAGTTTTCTTTCAGATACGCAGTATTTT; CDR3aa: CASSFLSDTQYF
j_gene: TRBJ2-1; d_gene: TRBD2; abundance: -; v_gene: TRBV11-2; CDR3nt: TGTGCCAGCAGCCTAGGGGGAGCTAGCGGGGGGGCTGAGTTCTTC; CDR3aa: CASSLGGASGGAEFF
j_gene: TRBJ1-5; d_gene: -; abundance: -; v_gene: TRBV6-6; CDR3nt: TGTGCCAGCAGCTACTCGACACCAAATCAGCCCCAGCATTTT; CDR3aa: CASSYSTPNQPQHF
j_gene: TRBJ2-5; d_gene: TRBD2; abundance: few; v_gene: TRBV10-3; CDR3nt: TGTGCCATCAGAGCGGGGGACGACCAAGAGACCCAGTACTTC; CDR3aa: CAIRAGDDQETQYF
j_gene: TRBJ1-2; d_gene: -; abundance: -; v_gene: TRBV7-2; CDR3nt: TGTGCCAGCAGCTTAGGAGGGCGGGAGAGCTACACCTTC; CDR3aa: CASSLGGRESYTF
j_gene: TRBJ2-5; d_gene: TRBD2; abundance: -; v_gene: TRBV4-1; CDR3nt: TGCGCCAGCAGCCGTACCCTTCGACTAGCCCAGCAAGAGACCCAGTACTTC; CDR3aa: CASSRTLRLAQQETQYF
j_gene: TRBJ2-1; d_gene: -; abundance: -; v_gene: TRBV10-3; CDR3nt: TGTGCCATCAGTCCCGGCGAGGTCGAGCAGTTCTTC; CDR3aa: CAISPGEVEQFF
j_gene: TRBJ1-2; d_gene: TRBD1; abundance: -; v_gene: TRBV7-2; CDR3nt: TGTGCCAGCAGAAGTACGGGACAGAGAGAGATCCGAGCTAACTATGGCTACACCTTC; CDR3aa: CASRSTGQREIRANYGYTF